These 9 T cell receptor beta chains were sequenced from one sample in a study of CD8 T cells in ankylosing spondylitis. Study findings and constraints: Within ankylosing spondylitis blood, a TCR beta motif made up of roughly eight highly homologous variants appeared to be characteristic.

TCRdb used MiXCR to reprocess the 5' RACE reads, holding one entry per CDR3 protein. The sample contains 800,000 to 900,000 distinct CDR3 sequences, 10% to 15% of which appear only once. Their cognate antigens are unknown. Sequencing input: blood, either unsorted or a sorted T cell fraction (not recorded which). The source is a male donor with ankylosing spondylitis.

The rearrangement joins TRBV7-2 to TRBJ2-7; tentatively, D is TRBD2 (6 bases). Germline V gene lookup returns CDR1 SGHTA and CDR2 FQGNSA. The CDR3 spans 14 residues. The V end lost 5 bases, the J end lost 0 bases, and 11 bases lay between the germline ends. The CDR3 DNA reads as TGTGCCAGCAGCATGGGGACTGCCTCCTACGAGCAGTACTTC. This codes for CASSMGTASYEQYF.

Ten or more counts support this clonotype. The V call is TRBV28, the J call TRBJ1-5, with a tentative D call TRBD1 (6 bases). V was clipped by 8 bases and J by 9 bases, with 23 bases between them. CDR3 length equals 15 residues. Germline V lookup: CDR1 MDHEN, CDR2 SYDVKM. CDR3 in amino acids: CASGSRTARGSPQHF. The DNA of the CDR3 is TGTGCCAGCGGGTCGAGGACGGCCAGGGGATCGCCCCAGCATTTT.

This chain links TRBV12-3 or TRBV12-4 with TRBJ2-7; D is ambiguous. This CDR3 spans 14 amino acids. Deletions cut 6 bases from V and 3 bases from J, with 15 bases between. CDR3 loop: CASSRSPTGYEQYF. The CDR3 DNA reads TGTGCCAGCAGCCGATCCCCAACGGGCTACGAGCAGTACTTC.

A few counts support this clonotype. The chain has TRBV10-3 and TRBJ2-3; maybe TRBD2 (6 bases). Trimming took 6 bases from V and 2 from J, leaving 15 bases between them. The CDR3 sequence is 15 residues long. Per germline, CDR1 ENHRY and CDR2 SYGVKD. Written as DNA, the CDR3 is TGTGCCATCAGCTTATTCCGCGGGGTCACAGATACGCAGTATTTT. This codes for CAISLFRGVTDTQYF.

The rearrangement joins TRBV7-2 to TRBJ2-2; 7 bases agree with TRBD1. The CDR3 consists of 15 residues. The junction had 9 bases not matched to a gene; V was cut back by 5 bases and J by 6 bases. CDR1 and CDR2 (germline): SGHTA, FQGNSA. In nucleotides, the CDR3 is TGTGCCAGCAGCACAGACCCGACAGGGCCCGGGGAGCTGTTTTTT. Residues: CASSTDPTGPGELFF.

This clonotype was seen repeatedly, ten times or more. This chain joins TRBV20-1 and TRBJ1-2; D may be TRBD1 (5 bases). The CDR3 runs to 11 residues. With 6 bases removed from V and 8 bases from J, the gap between germline ends came to 13 bases. CDR1 and CDR2 (germline): DFQATT, SNEGSKA (reference sequence). CDR3 sequence: CSAERGTGYTF. The CDR3 nucleotides read TGCAGTGCCGAGCGGGGGACGGGCTACACCTTC.

V gene TRBV5-6 combines with J gene TRBJ1-1, with unresolved D. The V end lost 5 bases, the J end lost 4 bases, and 18 bases lay between the germline ends. The CDR3 sequence is 15 residues long. In germline, CDR1 is SGHDT, CDR2 YYEEEE. CDR3 in amino acids: CASSSGPFSGTEAFF. DNA for the CDR3: TGTGCCAGCAGTTCCGGGCCTTTCTCGGGCACTGAAGCTTTCTTT.

The chain joins TRBV2 to TRBJ1-2, with a weak D call TRBD1 (5 bases). The CDR3 covers 13 residues. Germline-derived CDR1 and CDR2 are SNHLY and FYNNEI. V lost 2 bases to trimming and J lost 7 bases, with 11 bases between them. The CDR3 is CASSELGRGGYTF. The CDR3 region has the DNA TGTGCCAGCAGTGAATTGGGGCGCGGTGGCTACACCTTC.

This clonotype turned up a few times. The chain uses TRBV12-3 or TRBV12-4 and TRBJ2-5, with D possibly being TRBD1 (6 bases). V lost 6 bases, J lost 6 bases, and 20 bases lay in between. CDR3 length equals 15 residues. CDR3 DNA: TGTGCCAGCAGCACAGCAGGGACCAGGGGTAAGACCCAGTACTTC. Translation gives CASSTAGTRGKTQYF.